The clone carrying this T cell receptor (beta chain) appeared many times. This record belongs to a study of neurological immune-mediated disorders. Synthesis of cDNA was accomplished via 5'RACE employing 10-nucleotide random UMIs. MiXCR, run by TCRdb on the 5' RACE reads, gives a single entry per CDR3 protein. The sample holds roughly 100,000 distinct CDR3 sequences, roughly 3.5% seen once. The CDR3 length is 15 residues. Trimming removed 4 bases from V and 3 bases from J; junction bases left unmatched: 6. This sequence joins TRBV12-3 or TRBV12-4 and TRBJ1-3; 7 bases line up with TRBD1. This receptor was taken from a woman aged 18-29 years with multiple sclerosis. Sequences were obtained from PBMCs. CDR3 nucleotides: TGTGCCAGCAGTTCCCGCAGGGGGGTTGGAAACACCATATATTTT. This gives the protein CASSSRRGVGNTIYF.